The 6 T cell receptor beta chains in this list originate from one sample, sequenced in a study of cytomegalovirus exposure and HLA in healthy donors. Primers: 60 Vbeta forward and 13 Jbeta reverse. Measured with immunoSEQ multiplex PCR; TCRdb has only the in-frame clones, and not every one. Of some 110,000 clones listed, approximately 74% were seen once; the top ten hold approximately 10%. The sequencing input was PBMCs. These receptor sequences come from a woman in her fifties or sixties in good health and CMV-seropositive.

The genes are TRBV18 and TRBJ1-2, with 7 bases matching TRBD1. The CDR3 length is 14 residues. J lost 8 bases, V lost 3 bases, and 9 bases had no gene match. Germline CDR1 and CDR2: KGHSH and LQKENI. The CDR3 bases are TGTGCCAGCTCACCGGTAAGGGGGCCGGACGGCTACACCTTC. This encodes CASSPVRGPDGYTF. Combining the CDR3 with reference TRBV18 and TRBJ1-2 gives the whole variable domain NAGVMQNPRHLVRRRGQEARLRCSPMKGHSHVYWYRQLPEEGLKFMVYLQKENIIDESGMPKERFSAEFPKEGPSILRIQQVVRGDSAAYFCASSPVRGPDGYTFGSGTRLTVV.

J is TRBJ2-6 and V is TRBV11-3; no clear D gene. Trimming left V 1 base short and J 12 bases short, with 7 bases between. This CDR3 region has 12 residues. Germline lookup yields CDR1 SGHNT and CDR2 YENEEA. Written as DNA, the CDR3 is TGTGCCAGCAGCTTAGGAACGGGCGTCCTGACTTTC. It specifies CASSLGTGVLTF.

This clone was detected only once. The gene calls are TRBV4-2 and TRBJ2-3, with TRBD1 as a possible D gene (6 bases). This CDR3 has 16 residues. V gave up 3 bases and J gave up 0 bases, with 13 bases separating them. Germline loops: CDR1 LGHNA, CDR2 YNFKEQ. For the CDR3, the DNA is TGTGCCAGCAGCCAGGCCTTTACAGGGAGCACAGATACGCAGTATTTT. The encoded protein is CASSQAFTGSTDTQYF.

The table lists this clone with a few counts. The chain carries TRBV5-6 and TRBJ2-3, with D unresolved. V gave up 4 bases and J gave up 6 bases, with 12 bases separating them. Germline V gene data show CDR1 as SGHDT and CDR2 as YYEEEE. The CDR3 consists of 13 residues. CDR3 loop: CASSPLYVDTQYF. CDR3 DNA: TGTGCCAGCAGCCCGCTCTATGTGGATACGCAGTATTTT.

The CDR3 spells CASSDPGQGNDEQYF. For the CDR3, the DNA is TGTGCCAGCAGTGACCCGGGACAGGGAAACGACGAGCAGTACTTC. The chain recombines TRBV2 with TRBJ2-7; 9 nucleotides line up with TRBD1. Trimming cost V 3 bases and J 5 bases; bases outside gene matches: 8. Germline loops: CDR1 SNHLY, CDR2 FYNNEI. The CDR3 contains 15 residues.

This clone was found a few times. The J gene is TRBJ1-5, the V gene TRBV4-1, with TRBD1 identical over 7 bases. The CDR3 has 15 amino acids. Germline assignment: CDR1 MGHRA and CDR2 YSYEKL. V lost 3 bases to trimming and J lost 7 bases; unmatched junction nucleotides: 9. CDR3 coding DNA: TGCGCCAGCAGCCAGTCACAGGGGCCCTTGCAGCCCCAGCATTTT. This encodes CASSQSQGPLQPQHF.